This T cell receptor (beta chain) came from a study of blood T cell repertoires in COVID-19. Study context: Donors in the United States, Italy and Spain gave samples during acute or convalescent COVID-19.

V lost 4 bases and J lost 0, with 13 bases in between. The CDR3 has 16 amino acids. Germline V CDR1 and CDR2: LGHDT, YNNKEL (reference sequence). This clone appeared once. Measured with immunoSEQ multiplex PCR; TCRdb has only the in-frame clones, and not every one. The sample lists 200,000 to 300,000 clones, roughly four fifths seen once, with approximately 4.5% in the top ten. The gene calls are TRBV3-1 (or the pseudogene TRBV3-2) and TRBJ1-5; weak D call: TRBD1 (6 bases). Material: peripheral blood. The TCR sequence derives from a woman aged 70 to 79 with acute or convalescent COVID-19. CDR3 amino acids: CASSRNGQISNQPQHF. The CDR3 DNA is TGTGCCAGCAGCCGAAATGGACAGATTAGCAATCAGCCCCAGCATTTT.